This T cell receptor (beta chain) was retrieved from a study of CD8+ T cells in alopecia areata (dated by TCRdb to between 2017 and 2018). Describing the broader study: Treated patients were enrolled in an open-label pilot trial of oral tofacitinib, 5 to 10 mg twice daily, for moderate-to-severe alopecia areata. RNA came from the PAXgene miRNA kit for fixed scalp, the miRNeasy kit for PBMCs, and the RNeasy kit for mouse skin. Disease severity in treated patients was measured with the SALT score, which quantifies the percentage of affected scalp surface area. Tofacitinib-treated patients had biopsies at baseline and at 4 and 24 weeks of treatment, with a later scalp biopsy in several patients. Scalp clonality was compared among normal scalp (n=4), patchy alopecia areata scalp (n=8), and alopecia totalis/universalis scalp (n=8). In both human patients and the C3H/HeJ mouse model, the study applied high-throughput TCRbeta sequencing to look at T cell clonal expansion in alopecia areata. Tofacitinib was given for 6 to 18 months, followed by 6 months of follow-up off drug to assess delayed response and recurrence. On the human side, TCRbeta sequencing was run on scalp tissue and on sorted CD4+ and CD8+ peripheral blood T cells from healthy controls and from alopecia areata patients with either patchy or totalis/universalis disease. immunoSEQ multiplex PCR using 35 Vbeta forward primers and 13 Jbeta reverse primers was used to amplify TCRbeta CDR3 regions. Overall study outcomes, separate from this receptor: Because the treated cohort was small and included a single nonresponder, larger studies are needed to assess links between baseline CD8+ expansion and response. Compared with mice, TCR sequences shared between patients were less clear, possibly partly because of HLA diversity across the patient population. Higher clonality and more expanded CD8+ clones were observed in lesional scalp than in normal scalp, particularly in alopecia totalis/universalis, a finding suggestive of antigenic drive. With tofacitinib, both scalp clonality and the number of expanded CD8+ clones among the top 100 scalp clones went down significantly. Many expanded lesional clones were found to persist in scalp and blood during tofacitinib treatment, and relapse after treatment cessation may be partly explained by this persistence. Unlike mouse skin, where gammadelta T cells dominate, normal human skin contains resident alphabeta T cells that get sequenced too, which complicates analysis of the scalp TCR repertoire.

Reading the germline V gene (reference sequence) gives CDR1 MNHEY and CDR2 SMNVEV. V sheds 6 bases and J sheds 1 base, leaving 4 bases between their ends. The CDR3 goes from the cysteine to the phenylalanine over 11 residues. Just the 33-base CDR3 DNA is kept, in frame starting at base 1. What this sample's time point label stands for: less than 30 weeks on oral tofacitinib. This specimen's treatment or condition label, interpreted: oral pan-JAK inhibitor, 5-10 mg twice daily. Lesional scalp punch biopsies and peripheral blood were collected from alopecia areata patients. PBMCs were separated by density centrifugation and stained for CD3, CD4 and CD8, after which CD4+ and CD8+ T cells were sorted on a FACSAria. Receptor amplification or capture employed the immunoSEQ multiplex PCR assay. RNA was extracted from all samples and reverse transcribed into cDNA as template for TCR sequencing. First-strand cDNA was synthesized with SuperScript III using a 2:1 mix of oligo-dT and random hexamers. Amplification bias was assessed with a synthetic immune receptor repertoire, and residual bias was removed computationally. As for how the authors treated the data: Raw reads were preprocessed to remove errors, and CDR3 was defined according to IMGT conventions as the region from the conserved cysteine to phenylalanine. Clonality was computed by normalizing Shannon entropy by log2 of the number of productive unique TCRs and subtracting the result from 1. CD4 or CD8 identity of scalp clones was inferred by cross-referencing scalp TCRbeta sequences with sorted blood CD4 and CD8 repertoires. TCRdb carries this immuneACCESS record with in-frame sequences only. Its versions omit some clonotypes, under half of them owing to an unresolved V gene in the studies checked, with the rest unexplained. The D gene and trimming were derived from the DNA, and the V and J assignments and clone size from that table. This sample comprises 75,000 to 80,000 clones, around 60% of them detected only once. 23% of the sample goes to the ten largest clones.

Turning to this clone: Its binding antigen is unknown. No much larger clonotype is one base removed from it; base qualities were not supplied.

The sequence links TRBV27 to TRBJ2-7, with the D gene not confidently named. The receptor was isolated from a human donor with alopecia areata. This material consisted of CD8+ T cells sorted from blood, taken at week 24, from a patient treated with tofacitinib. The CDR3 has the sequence CASRSSYEQYF. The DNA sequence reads TGTGCCAGCAGGTCTTCCTACGAGCAGTACTTC.